This T cell receptor beta chain derives from a study of blood T cells in healthy people across ages (dated by TCRdb to the mid-2010s). Broadly, across the study: Template switching captured roughly one uniquely barcoded TCR beta cDNA molecule per two T cells in model experiments. The study measured age-related changes in TCR beta repertoire diversity using deep sequencing normalized with unique cDNA molecular identifiers. The study analyzed two additional independent replicas of 1 million unique cDNA reads from the same blood draw for two donors, one aged 18 to 30 and one aged 80 or older. Donors were grouped into four age groups: young (average approximately 15 years), middle-aged (over 35), aged (roughly 62) and long-lived (less than 85). To avoid experimental bias, donors of different ages were distributed randomly across sequencing lanes.

Results and caveats for the whole study, not just this receptor: As age increased, observed TCR beta diversity per million T cells dropped in a roughly linear way, and a significant reduction was already evident by age roughly 40. Estimates of total diversity from one million sequenced T cells were regarded as lower bounds and underestimates. Compared with the aged group, more naive CD4+ T cells, fewer expanded clones and increased TCR diversity were shown by the long-lived group, suggesting age selection. Because profiling used bulk unsorted PBMCs, naive and antigen-experienced compartments could not be compared conclusively. There was a strong correlation between observed TCR beta diversity and the percentage of naive T cells measured by flow cytometry. The CMV infection status of donors was not known, potentially confounding age-related changes in expanded clonotypes.

At least ten counts were recorded for this clonotype. This clone's antigen is unknown. The junction does not match germline at one end; this may be a read error. The donors were roughly 39 Caucasian individuals from Russia, aged roughly 6 to 100 years, who were systemically healthy. Ten milliliters of peripheral blood were drawn from each donor into EDTA-treated Vacutainer tubes. Ficoll-Paque density-gradient centrifugation was used to isolate PBMCs, with at least 6 million per sample. Trizol reagent was used to extract total RNA from the PBMCs, yielding at least 5.5 micrograms per sample. The percentages of naive CD45RAhigh/CD27high T cells were determined by flow cytometry on a PBMC aliquot from every donor. To prepare the library, 5' RACE was applied. For sequencing, an Illumina HiSeq 2500 was employed. A second PCR of roughly 7 to 12 cycles was performed with a sample-barcoded 5' primer and a J-beta primer mix. A unique molecular identifier was introduced onto each TCR beta cDNA molecule by a template-switch 5' adaptor carrying 12 random nucleotides. Each sample yielded at least 3 million CDR3-containing paired-end reads. First-strand cDNA synthesis was performed from all RNA using the Mint cDNA synthesis kit, with priming by a TRBC-specific oligonucleotide. Following uracil-DNA glycosylase treatment, all cDNA underwent a first 18-cycle PCR with the universal primers M1SS and BC2_uni_R. As for the original processing: Normalization of each sample was performed by random selection of 1 million high-quality reads, each carrying a distinct molecular identifier. Reads sharing molecular identifiers were discarded rather than binned into consensus sequences. MiTCR, with a Q25 quality threshold and the strictest error-elimination algorithm, was used for CDR3 identification, clonotype clustering and error correction. A nonparametric unseen species model using Euler transformation provided a lower-bound estimate of total TCR beta diversity. TCRdb trimmed the raw reads at Q25, called clones with MiXCR and kept productive beta chains. Each CDR3 protein gets just one entry, which takes the most common genes and DNA from the rows behind it. The V and J calls shown here were made by TCRdb, not taken from the authors' results. The sample records about 1.6 million distinct CDR3 sequences, approximately 32% of which are singletons. Together, the top ten hold approximately 10% of the sample.

From cysteine to phenylalanine, the CDR3 is 14 amino acids long. Just CDR3 DNA is preserved here, 42 bases in frame from base 1. CDR1 and CDR2, per the germline V gene (reference sequence), are MNHEY and SMNVEV. The sequencing input was blood. The rearrangement joined TRBV27 to TRBJ2-7, with 11 middle bases fitting TRBD1. This clonotype was obtained from a woman in her twenties or thirties in good health. In nucleotide form, the sequence is TGCGCCAGCAGACCGGGACAGGGGGTCTACGAGCAGTACTTC. It specifies CASRPGQGVYEQYF.